Shown below are 25 T cell receptor beta chains from a single sample sequenced in a study of blood T cell repertoires in COVID-19. The table came from immunoSEQ multiplex PCR; TCRdb's copy has only in-frame clones and leaves some out. Counted here are almost 250,000 clones, about 83% occurring once; the ten biggest clones make up 5.5% to 6%. The sample comprised peripheral blood. All receptors derive from a woman older than 75 with COVID-19, enrolled during active disease.

The chain has TRBV12-3 or TRBV12-4 and TRBJ2-7, with 7 positions matching TRBD1. The CDR3 has 13 residues. V dropped 6 bases and J dropped 5; count of bases not matched to a gene: 7. This chain's CDR3 is CASSKTGYHEQYV. As DNA, the CDR3 is TGTGCCAGCAGCAAGACAGGGTACCACGAGCAGTACGTC.

The chain uses TRBV7-9 and TRBJ2-1, with 12 positions matching TRBD2. V lost 4 bases, J lost 15 bases, and 10 bases stayed unmatched. The length of the CDR3 is 14 residues. Per the germline V gene, CDR1 is SEHNR and CDR2 is FQNEAQ (reference sequence). This CDR3 is CASSWETSGGYVFF. The CDR3 bases are TGTGCCAGCAGCTGGGAGACTAGCGGGGGTTATGTGTTCTTC.

The chain is built from TRBV7-2 and TRBJ1-1; 8 positions match TRBD1. The CDR3 covers 15 residues. Germline V lookup: CDR1 SGHTA, CDR2 FQGNSA. V lost 2 bases, J lost 6 bases, and 8 bases stayed unmatched. The CDR3 here is CASSLTGQGMSEAFF. Written as DNA, the CDR3 is TGTGCCAGCAGCTTAACCGGACAGGGTATGTCTGAAGCTTTCTTT.

A few counts support this clone. The chain uses TRBV28 and TRBJ2-7; TRBD1 matches at 11 bases. The V gene's germline CDR1 is MDHEN and CDR2 SYDVKM. CDR3 length: 12 amino acids. V trimming: 8 bases; J trimming: 4 bases; junction bases outside the gene matches: 1. CDR3 in amino acids: CASGQGAYEQYV. The CDR3 DNA sequence: TGTGCCAGCGGACAGGGGGCATACGAGCAGTACGTC.

This chain uses TRBV7-2 with TRBJ1-5, with D possibly matching TRBD1 (5 bases). The CDR3 contains 15 residues. Trimming took off 2 bases at V and 9 bases at J, with 17 bases between the two ends. CDR1 is SGHTA and CDR2 is FQGNSA in the germline V gene. In DNA, the CDR3 is TGTGCCAGCAGCTTATCTCCGGGGGGGGGTTGGCCCCAGCATTTT. Amino acids: CASSLSPGGGWPQHF. The full variable domain, rest sourced from reference TRBV7-2 and TRBJ1-5, is GAGVSQSPSNKVTEKGKDVELRCDPISGHTALYWYRQSLGQGLEFLIYFQGNSAPDKSGLPSDRFSAERTGGSVSTLTIQRTQQEDSAVYLCASSLSPGGGWPQHFGDGTRLSIL.

V and J are TRBV11-2 and TRBJ1-4; 9 bases map to TRBD1. This CDR3 region has 14 residues. Germline lookup yields CDR1 SGHAT and CDR2 FQNNGV. V lost 4 bases to trimming and J lost 6 bases; unmatched junction nucleotides: 3. For the CDR3, the DNA is TGTGCCAGCAGCTCCGGGACAGGGTATGAAAAACTGTTTTTT. It specifies CASSSGTGYEKLFF. The variable domain in full, with the rest retrieved from reference TRBV11-2 and TRBJ1-4, is EAGVAQSPRYKIIEKRQSVAFWCNPISGHATLYWYQQILGQGPKLLIQFQNNGVVDDSQLPKDRFSAERLKGVDSTLKIQPAKLEDSAVYLCASSSGTGYEKLFFGSGTQLSVL.

V and J are TRBV5-1 and TRBJ2-5; TRBD2 agrees at 9 bases. CDR1 and CDR2 from the germline V gene are SGHRS and YFSETQ. The CDR3 consists of 15 residues. V gave up 5 bases and J gave up 2 bases; unmatched junction bases: 7. The CDR3 region is CASSSSGETQETQYF. In DNA form, the CDR3 reads TGCGCCAGCAGTTCTAGCGGGGAGACACAAGAGACCCAGTACTTC.

This chain joins TRBV4-1 and TRBJ1-2, with 10 bases fitting TRBD1. V was clipped by 0 bases and J by 9 bases; unmatched bases: 7. Germline-derived CDR1 and CDR2 are MGHRA and YSYEKL. The CDR3 totals 15 residues. This CDR3 reads CASSQDEGQGTSYTF. The CDR3 region has the DNA TGCGCCAGCAGCCAAGATGAGGGACAGGGGACGAGCTACACCTTC.

The chain uses TRBV9 and TRBJ1-1, with 8 bases aligning to TRBD1. The CDR3 length is 14 residues. Germline values: CDR1 SGDLS, CDR2 YYNGEE. With V trimmed by 3 bases and J by 1 base, 2 bases remained unmatched. The CDR3 DNA follows: TGTGCCAGCAGCGGGACAGGGTGGAACACTGAAGCTTTCTTT. The encoded protein is CASSGTGWNTEAFF.

The chain couples TRBV7-2 to TRBJ1-1; D remains unclear. Looked up from germline, CDR1 is SGHTA and CDR2 is FQGNSA. This CDR3 spans 15 amino acids. V was trimmed by 3 bases and J by 5 bases, leaving 16 bases between them. CDR3 bases: TGTGCCAGCAGCTTGGATGGGTCTCGGGAAACTGAAGCTTTCTTT. It translates to CASSLDGSRETEAFF.

This clone has only one observation. This sequence joins TRBV10-1 and TRBJ1-1, with 7 bases that match TRBD1. Trimming took 3 bases from V and 1 from J; bases not matched to a gene: 2. The CDR3 is 14 residues long. From germline, CDR1 is WNHNN and CDR2 SYGVQD (reference sequence). CDR3 protein: CASSEGTENTEAFF. DNA of the CDR3: TGCGCCAGCAGTGAAGGGACAGAGAACACTGAAGCTTTCTTT.

The chain joins TRBV7-2 to TRBJ2-3; 8 bases align to TRBD2. There are 16 residues in the CDR3. With 5 bases clipped from V and 4 bases from J, the junction kept 11 bases outside the gene matches. Germline assignment: CDR1 SGHTA and CDR2 FQGNSA. The CDR3 DNA sequence: TGTGCCAGCAGCCAGGGACTAGGGTTTTGGGCAGATACGCAGTATTTT. Protein: CASSQGLGFWADTQYF. The complete variable domain, with remaining parts taken from reference TRBV7-2 and TRBJ2-3, reads GAGVSQSPSNKVTEKGKDVELRCDPISGHTALYWYRQSLGQGLEFLIYFQGNSAPDKSGLPSDRFSAERTGGSVSTLTIQRTQQEDSAVYLCASSQGLGFWADTQYFGPGTRLTVL.

V usage is TRBV20-1 and J usage is TRBJ1-2, with 7 positions matching TRBD1. Germline-derived CDR1 and CDR2 are DFQATT and SNEGSKA (reference sequence). The V segment lost 0 bases and the J segment 10 bases; nucleotides outside the gene matches: 2. The CDR3 spans 11 residues. CDR3 bases: TGCAGTGCTAGAGATCAGGGGGACTACACCTTC. It codes for CSARDQGDYTF.

This chain links TRBV19 with TRBJ1-1; TRBD1 might be the D (5 bases). The length of the CDR3 is 14 residues. Germline-derived CDR1 and CDR2 are LNHDA and SQIVND (reference sequence). Trimming took off 2 bases at V and 8 bases at J, with 15 bases between the two ends. The CDR3 here is CASSISGGQGEAFF. The CDR3 DNA reads as TGTGCCAGTAGTATAAGTGGTGGGCAGGGAGAAGCTTTCTTT.

The J gene is TRBJ2-2, the V gene TRBV28; 8 bases align to TRBD1. V was pared by 8 bases and J by 4 bases, with 3 bases of the junction left unmatched. The length of the CDR3 is 13 residues. Germline V gene lookup returns CDR1 MDHEN and CDR2 SYDVKM. CDR3 nucleotide sequence: TGTGCCAGCCGACAGGGGCGCACCGGGGAGCTGTTTTTT. It yields the protein CASRQGRTGELFF.

The rearrangement uses TRBV6-2 or TRBV6-3 and TRBJ1-1; 9 bases match TRBD1. The CDR3 consists of 15 residues. The V and J ends lost 2 bases and 6 bases, in that order; junction bases with no gene match: 7. The V gene's germline CDR1 is MNHEY and CDR2 SVGEGT. The CDR3 sequence: CASSYGADRGSEAFF. For the CDR3, the DNA is TGTGCCAGCAGTTACGGTGCGGACAGGGGTTCTGAAGCTTTCTTT.

With respect to this clone: The sample carries other DNA sequences with the same CDR3. This chain uses TRBV5-1 with TRBJ2-2; D gene unclear. V lost 1 base and J lost 6, with 4 bases in between. The CDR3 is 12 residues long. Germline V gene data show CDR1 as SGHRS and CDR2 as YFSETQ. The CDR3 sequence: CASSLPAGELFF. The CDR3 DNA reads TGCGCCAGCAGCTTGCCAGCCGGGGAGCTGTTTTTT.

V usage is TRBV2 and J usage is TRBJ1-5; D not resolved. V was clipped by 3 bases and J by 6 bases, with 9 bases between them. The CDR3 is made up of 13 amino acids. In germline, CDR1 is SNHLY, CDR2 FYNNEI. In nucleotides, the CDR3 is TGTGCCAGCAGTGACCTAGAACCTCAGCCCCAGCATTTT. Translating gives CASSDLEPQPQHF. Complete variable domain (other parts from reference TRBV2 and TRBJ1-5): EPEVTQTPSHQVTQMGQEVILRCVPISNHLYFYWYRQILGQKVEFLVSFYNNEISEKSEIFDDQFSVERPDGSNFTLKIRSTKLEDSAMYFCASSDLEPQPQHFGDGTRLSIL.

The chain combines TRBV6-2 or TRBV6-3 with TRBJ1-5, with a tentative D call TRBD1 (5 bases). V shed 5 bases and J shed 1 base, with 12 bases lying between them. Germline V CDR1 and CDR2: MNHEY, SVGEGT. This CDR3 has 15 residues. As DNA, the CDR3 is TGTGCCAGCAGTCAGTGGGGCATGAGCAATCAGCCCCAGCATTTT. Translated: CASSQWGMSNQPQHF.

This rearrangement joins TRBV10-3 to TRBJ1-1; weak D call: TRBD1 (5 bases). This CDR3 is 13 amino acids long. Germline V gene lookup returns CDR1 ENHRY and CDR2 SYGVKD. V was cut by 0 bases and J by 4 bases, with 6 bases left in between. The CDR3 region has the DNA TGTGCCATCAGTGAGTCGGGGGGCACTGAAGCTTTCTTT. Residues: CAISESGGTEAFF.

This CDR3 is CASRGGRELFF. The CDR3 DNA follows: TGTGCCAGCAGGGGGGGGAGGGAGCTGTTTTTT. The chain carries TRBV11-2 and TRBJ2-2; 7 nucleotides agree with TRBD2. The CDR3 is made up of 11 amino acids. The trim removed 6 bases at V and 9 bases at J, leaving 1 base unmatched. Germline V gene sequence: CDR1 SGHAT, CDR2 FQNNGV. Drawing the rest from reference TRBV11-2 and TRBJ2-2, the complete variable domain is EAGVAQSPRYKIIEKRQSVAFWCNPISGHATLYWYQQILGQGPKLLIQFQNNGVVDDSQLPKDRFSAERLKGVDSTLKIQPAKLEDSAVYLCASRGGRELFFGEGSRLTVL.

This clone was counted ten times or more. The J gene is TRBJ1-4, the V gene TRBV2, with TRBD1 as a possible D gene (6 bases). Germline V gives CDR1 SNHLY, CDR2 FYNNEI. This CDR3 spans 12 amino acids. V was clipped by 4 bases and J by 11 bases, with 11 bases between them. The CDR3 spells CASSALGQKLFF. The CDR3 nucleotides read TGTGCCAGCAGTGCTTTAGGACAGAAACTGTTTTTT. The full variable domain, its missing parts supplied by reference TRBV2 and TRBJ1-4, is EPEVTQTPSHQVTQMGQEVILRCVPISNHLYFYWYRQILGQKVEFLVSFYNNEISEKSEIFDDQFSVERPDGSNFTLKIRSTKLEDSAMYFCASSALGQKLFFGSGTQLSVL.

This clone has a handful of counts. The V call is TRBV28, the J call TRBJ2-3; 9 bases are shared with TRBD2. The germline V gene encodes CDR1 MDHEN and CDR2 SYDVKM. The CDR3 loop spans 14 amino acids. V trimming: 10 bases; J trimming: 4 bases; junction bases outside the gene matches: 9. In DNA, the CDR3 is TGTGCCACCTTCGGGGCGGGGGGGTCAGATACGCAGTATTTT. Translation gives CATFGAGGSDTQYF.

This rearrangement joins TRBV25-1 to TRBJ2-1, with 8 bases that match TRBD2. The CDR3 spans 16 residues. Germline assignment: CDR1 MGHDK and CDR2 SYGVNS. V lost 1 base, J lost 5 bases, and 7 bases stayed unmatched. The CDR3 sequence: CASSESGRGANNEQFF. CDR3 bases: TGTGCCAGCAGTGAATCGGGGCGGGGGGCCAACAATGAGCAGTTCTTC.

The chain joins TRBV5-6 to TRBJ1-4; the D is unclear. Trimming removed 2 bases from V and 8 bases from J, with 22 bases in between. The CDR3 totals 17 residues. Germline V gene sequence: CDR1 SGHDT, CDR2 YYEEEE. This chain's CDR3 is CASSFLGSIAGGEKLFF. CDR3 bases: TGTGCCAGCAGCTTTCTCGGTAGTATTGCGGGAGGCGAAAAACTGTTTTTT.